The source of this T cell receptor (beta chain) is a study of OX40 agonist ivuxolimab in advanced cancers. About the full investigation: Ivuxolimab was a fully human IgG2 agonistic monoclonal antibody targeting the costimulatory receptor OX40 (CD134). Intravenous ivuxolimab was administered to patients every 2 weeks at six dose levels: 0.01, 0.1, 0.3, 1.5, 3 and 10 mg/kg. Of the roughly 54 patients in dose escalation, 19 had hepatocellular carcinoma, around 15 had melanoma, 9 had renal cell carcinoma and 9 had head and neck cancer. In the dose-escalation cohort, nearly 85% of patients were male, and the mean age was 60 years with a range of roughly 20 to 80. Patients were allowed to have had prior anti-PD-1, anti-PD-L1 or anti-CTLA-4 therapy, and 40% of the dose-escalation patients had previously received checkpoint inhibitors. Partial responses were achieved by three dose-escalation patients, of whom one had hepatocellular carcinoma and two had cutaneous melanoma. The purpose of peripheral TCRbeta sequencing was to test whether ivuxolimab changed TCR sequence diversity and led to clonal T-cell expansion. The paper describes the monotherapy dose-escalation part (N of about 47 patients) of the phase I trial of ivuxolimab.

Trimming accounts for 5 bases at V and 1 base at J, while the number of junction bases matched to no gene is 3. Sequences MNHEY (CDR1) and SMNVEV (CDR2) are obtained from the germline V gene (reference sequence). There are 14 amino acids in the CDR3, from cysteine to phenylalanine inclusive. The sequence is cut down to CDR3 DNA, 42 bases in frame from base 1. Patients with autoimmune disease history or receiving systemic immunosuppression were excluded from the trial. Peripheral blood for TCR sequencing was collected from all dose cohorts at baseline, on cycle 4 day 1, and on cycle 7 day 1. The samples were drawn from a first-in-human, open-label, multicenter phase I dose-escalation trial of ivuxolimab. Adults with locally advanced or metastatic melanoma, renal cell carcinoma, hepatocellular carcinoma or head and neck squamous cell carcinoma were enrolled in the trial. Before TCR sequencing, CD4+ T cells and CD8+ T cells were sorted from peripheral blood as separate populations.

Study-wide findings and limitations: On average, CD8+ T cells showed more expanded clones than CD4+ T cells after ivuxolimab. At doses from 0.1 to 3.0 mg/kg, clonal expansion was seen in both CD4+ and CD8+ blood T cells between baseline and week 6. In partial responders in the 0.1-3.0 mg/kg groups, normalized peripheral clonal expansion was found to be among the lowest, especially among CD8+ T cells. Low levels of normalized T-cell clonal expansion were also shown by some nonresponding patients. Antigen specificity was not determined for the clonally expanded peripheral T cells.

Genomic DNA was isolated from the sorted cells so that the TCRbeta CDR3 region could be sequenced. The immunoSEQ Assay was used to sequence the TCRbeta CDR3 regions. Imported from immuneACCESS, the table was reduced by TCRdb to in-frame sequences with V and J called. These copies leave out some clones; in studies compared against another copy, an unresolved V gene accounts for under half, and the cause of the remainder is not known. The sample yields approximately 61,000 clones; approximately 91% were counted once. The top ten clonotypes cover roughly 20% of the sample. Note on this clone: Its antigen is not yet known. Qualities for individual bases were not recorded, and no much larger clone is one base off.

The chain is made from TRBV27 and TRBJ2-3; a stretch of 7 junction bases matches TRBD2. The specimen comprised CD4+ or CD8+ T cells sorted from blood, sampled in a trial of the OX40 agonist ivuxolimab. This receptor was identified in an adult with an advanced solid tumor such as melanoma, head and neck, liver or kidney cancer. CDR3 reads: CASSIAGGTDTQYF. The sequence in DNA is TGTGCCAGCAGTATCGCGGGGGGCACAGATACGCAGTATTTT.